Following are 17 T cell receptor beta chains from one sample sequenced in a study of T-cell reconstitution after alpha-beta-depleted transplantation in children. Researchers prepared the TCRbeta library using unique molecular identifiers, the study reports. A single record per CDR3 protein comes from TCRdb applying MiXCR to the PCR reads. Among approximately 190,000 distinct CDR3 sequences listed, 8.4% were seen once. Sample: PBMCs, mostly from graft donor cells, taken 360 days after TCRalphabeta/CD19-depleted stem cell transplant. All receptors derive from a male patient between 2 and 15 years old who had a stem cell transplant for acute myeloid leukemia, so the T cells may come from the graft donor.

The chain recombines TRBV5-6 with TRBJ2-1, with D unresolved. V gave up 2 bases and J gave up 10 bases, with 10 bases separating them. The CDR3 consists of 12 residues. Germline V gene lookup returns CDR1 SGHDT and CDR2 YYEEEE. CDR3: CASSLRVPEQFF. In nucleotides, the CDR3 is TGTGCCAGCAGCTTAAGGGTCCCCGAGCAGTTCTTC.

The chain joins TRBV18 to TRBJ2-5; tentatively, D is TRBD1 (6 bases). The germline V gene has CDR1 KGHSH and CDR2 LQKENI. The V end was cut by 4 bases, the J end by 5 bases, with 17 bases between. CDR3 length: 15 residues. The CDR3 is CASSRRTGPEETQYF. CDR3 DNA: TGTGCCAGCTCACGAAGAACAGGGCCGGAGGAGACCCAGTACTTC.

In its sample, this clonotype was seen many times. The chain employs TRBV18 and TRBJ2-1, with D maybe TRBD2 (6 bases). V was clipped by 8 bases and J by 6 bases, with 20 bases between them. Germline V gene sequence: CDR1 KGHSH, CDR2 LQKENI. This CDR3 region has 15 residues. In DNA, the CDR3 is TGTGCCAGCCCATCGTGGAGGGCCTTTTCCAATGAGCAGTTCTTC. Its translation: CASPSWRAFSNEQFF.

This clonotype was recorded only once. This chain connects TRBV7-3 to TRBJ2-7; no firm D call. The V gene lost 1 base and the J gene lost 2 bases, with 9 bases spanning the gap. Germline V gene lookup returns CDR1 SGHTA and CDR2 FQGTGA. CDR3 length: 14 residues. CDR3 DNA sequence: TGTGCCAGCAGCTTAAATGGCCCGCCCTACGAGCAGTACTTC. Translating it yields CASSLNGPPYEQYF.

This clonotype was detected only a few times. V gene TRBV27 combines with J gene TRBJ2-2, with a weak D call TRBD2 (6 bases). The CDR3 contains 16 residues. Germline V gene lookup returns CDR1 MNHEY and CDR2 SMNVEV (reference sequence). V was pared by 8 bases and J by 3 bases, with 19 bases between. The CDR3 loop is CASQFIDTGDTGELFF. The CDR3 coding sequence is TGTGCCAGCCAGTTCATCGACACGGGGGACACCGGGGAGCTGTTTTTT.

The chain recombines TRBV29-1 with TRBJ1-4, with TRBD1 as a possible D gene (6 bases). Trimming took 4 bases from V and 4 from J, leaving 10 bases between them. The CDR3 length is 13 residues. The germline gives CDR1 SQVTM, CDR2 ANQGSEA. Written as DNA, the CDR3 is TGCAGCGTTGGACTACAGGGTAATGAAAAACTGTTTTTT. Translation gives CSVGLQGNEKLFF.

The CDR3 sequence is CASRGGNSNQPQHF. Here the CDR3 DNA reads TGTGCCAGCAGAGGGGGGAATAGCAATCAGCCCCAGCATTTT. This chain uses TRBV27 with TRBJ1-5, with D perhaps matching TRBD1 (6 bases). CDR3 length: 14 residues. Germline V gives CDR1 MNHEY, CDR2 SMNVEV (reference sequence). The V gene lost 6 bases and the J gene lost 0 bases, with 9 bases spanning the gap.

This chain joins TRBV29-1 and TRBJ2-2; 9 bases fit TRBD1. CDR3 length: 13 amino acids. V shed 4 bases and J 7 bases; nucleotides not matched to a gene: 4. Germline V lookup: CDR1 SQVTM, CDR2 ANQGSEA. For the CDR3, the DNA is TGCAGCGTTGGGGACAGGGAGGACGGGGAGCTGTTTTTT. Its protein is CSVGDREDGELFF.

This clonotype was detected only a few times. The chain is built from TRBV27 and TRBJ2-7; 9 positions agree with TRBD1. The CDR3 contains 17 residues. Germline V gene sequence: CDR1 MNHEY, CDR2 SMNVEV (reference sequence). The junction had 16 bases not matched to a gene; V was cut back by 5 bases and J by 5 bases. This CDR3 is CASSKPGQGQFYDEQYV. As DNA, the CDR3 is TGTGCCAGCAGTAAACCGGGACAGGGACAATTCTACGACGAGCAGTACGTC.

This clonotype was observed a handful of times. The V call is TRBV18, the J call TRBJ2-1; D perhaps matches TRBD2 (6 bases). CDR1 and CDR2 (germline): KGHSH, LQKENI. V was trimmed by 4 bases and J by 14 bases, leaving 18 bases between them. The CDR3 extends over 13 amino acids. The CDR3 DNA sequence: TGTGCCAGCTCACTACACCTCCGGGACTTCGAGTTCTTC. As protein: CASSLHLRDFEFF.

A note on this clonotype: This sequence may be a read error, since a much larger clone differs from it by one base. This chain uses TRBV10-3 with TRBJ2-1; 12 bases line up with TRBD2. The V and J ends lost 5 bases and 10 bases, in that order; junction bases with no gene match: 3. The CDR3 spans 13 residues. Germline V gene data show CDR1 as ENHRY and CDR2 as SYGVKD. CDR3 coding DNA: TGTGCCATCAGTAGACTAGCGGGAGAGGAGCAGTTCTTC. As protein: CAISRLAGEEQFF.

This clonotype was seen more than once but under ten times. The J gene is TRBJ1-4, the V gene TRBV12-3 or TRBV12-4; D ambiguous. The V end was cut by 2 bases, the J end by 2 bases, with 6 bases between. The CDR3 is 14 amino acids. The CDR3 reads CASSLQNTNEKLFF. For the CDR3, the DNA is TGTGCCAGCAGTTTACAAAATACTAATGAAAAACTGTTTTTT.

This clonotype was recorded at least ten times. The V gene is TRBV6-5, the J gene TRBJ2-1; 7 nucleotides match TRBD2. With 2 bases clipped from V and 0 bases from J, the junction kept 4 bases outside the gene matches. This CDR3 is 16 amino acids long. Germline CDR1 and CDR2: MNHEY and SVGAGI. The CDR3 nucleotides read TGTGCCAGCAGTTACCTACTAGCGAGCTCCTACAATGAGCAGTTCTTC. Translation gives CASSYLLASSYNEQFF.

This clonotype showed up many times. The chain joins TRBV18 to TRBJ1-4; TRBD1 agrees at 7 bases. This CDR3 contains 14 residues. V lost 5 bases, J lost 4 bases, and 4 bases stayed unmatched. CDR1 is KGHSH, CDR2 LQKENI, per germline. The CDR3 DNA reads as TGTGCCAGCTCATCGGGACAGAATAATGAAAAACTGTTTTTT. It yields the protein CASSSGQNNEKLFF. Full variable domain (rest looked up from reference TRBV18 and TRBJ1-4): NAGVMQNPRHLVRRRGQEARLRCSPMKGHSHVYWYRQLPEEGLKFMVYLQKENIIDESGMPKERFSAEFPKEGPSILRIQQVVRGDSAAYFCASSSGQNNEKLFFGSGTQLSVL.

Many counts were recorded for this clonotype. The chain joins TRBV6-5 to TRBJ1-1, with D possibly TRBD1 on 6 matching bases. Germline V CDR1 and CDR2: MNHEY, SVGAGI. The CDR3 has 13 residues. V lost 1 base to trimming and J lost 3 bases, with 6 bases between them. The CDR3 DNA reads TGTGCCAGCAGTTACTGGACAGACACTGAAGCTTTCTTT. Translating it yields CASSYWTDTEAFF.

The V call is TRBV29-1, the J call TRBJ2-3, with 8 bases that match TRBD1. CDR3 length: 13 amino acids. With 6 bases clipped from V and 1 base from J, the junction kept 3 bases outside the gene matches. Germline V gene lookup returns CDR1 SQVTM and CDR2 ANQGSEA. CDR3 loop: CSVVTGGTDTQYF. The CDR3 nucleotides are TGCAGCGTCGTGACAGGGGGCACAGATACGCAGTATTTT.

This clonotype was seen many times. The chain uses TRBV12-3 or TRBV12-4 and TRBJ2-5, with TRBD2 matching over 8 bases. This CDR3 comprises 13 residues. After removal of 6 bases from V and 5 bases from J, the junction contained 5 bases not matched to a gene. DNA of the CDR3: TGTGCCAGCAGAAAGCGGGGGTCGGAGACCCAGTACTTC. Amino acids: CASRKRGSETQYF.